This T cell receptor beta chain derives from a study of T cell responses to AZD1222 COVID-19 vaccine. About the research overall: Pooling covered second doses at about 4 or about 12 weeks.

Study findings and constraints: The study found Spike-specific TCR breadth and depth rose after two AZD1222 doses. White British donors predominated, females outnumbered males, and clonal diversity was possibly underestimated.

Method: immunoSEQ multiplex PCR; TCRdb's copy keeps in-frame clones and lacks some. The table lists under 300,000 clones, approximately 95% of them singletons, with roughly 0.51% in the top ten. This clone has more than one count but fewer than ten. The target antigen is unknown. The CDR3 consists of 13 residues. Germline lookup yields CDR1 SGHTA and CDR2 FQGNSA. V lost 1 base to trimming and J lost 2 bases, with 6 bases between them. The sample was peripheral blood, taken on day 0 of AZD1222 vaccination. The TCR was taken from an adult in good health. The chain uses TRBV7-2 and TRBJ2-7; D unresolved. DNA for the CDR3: TGTGCCAGCAGCTTAGGGTTTGCCTACGAGCAGTACTTC. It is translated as CASSLGFAYEQYF.